What follows is one TCR beta chain and its context. Its cognate antigen is unknown. The sample belongs to a study of beta chain features in type 1 diabetes. Sorting that relied on CD45RO/CCR7/CD25/CD127/CD95/CD27 yielded CD4+ naive, central memory, regulatory and stem cell-like memory cells. Purities in excess of 95% were seen in all sorted populations. All of the isolated RNA was reverse transcribed, so expressed TCRB transcripts were sequenced. Data came from immunoSEQ multiplex PCR; TCRdb stores just in-frame clones and leaves some out. The sample lists hundreds of thousands of clones; 11% to 15% were seen once. Findings and limits, study-wide: People with Type 1 diabetes carried modestly yet significantly shorter TCRB CDR3s in all four CD4+ subsets. More deletions and fewer insertions at VDJ junctions were found in patients with type 1 diabetes.

This CDR3 is built from 13 residues. With V trimmed by 6 bases and J by 6 bases, 9 bases remained unmatched. CDR1 is SQVTM and CDR2 is ANQGSEA in the germline V gene. The sequence was collected from a young man with type 1 diabetes. The sample consisted of naive CD4+ T cells from blood. The rearrangement links TRBV29-1 to TRBJ2-7; 9 nucleotides match TRBD1. The CDR3 region has the DNA TGCAGCGTGCTACCAGGGACAGGGCGCGAGCAGTACTTC. Its translation: CSVLPGTGREQYF.